These 20 T cell receptor beta chains share one sample of origin, sequenced in a study of beta chain features in type 1 diabetes. The isolated RNA, all of it, was reverse transcribed, so expressed TCRB transcripts were what got sequenced. Some clones are missing from TCRdb's copy, which holds only in-frame ones; the method was immunoSEQ multiplex PCR. The sample includes about half a million clones, over 9.5% of them seen just once. The sequenced sample was naive CD4+ T cells from blood. The receptor set was obtained from a woman younger than 30 in good health.

This chain links TRBV4-3 with TRBJ1-3, with 9 bases fitting TRBD1. Germline trimming cut 1 base from V and 0 bases from J; bases unmatched to any gene: 7. Per the germline V gene, CDR1 is LGHNA and CDR2 is YSLEER. The CDR3 is 18 amino acids. CDR3 DNA sequence: TGCGCCAGCAGCCAAGGTGGTCCGGGACAGGGCTCTGGAAACACCATATATTTT. This gives the protein CASSQGGPGQGSGNTIYF.

The V and J genes are TRBV4-1 and TRBJ2-7, with D hard to call. Trimming pared 2 bases from V and 3 bases from J, leaving 11 bases between. This CDR3 is built from 14 residues. Germline lookup yields CDR1 MGHRA and CDR2 YSYEKL. The CDR3 protein is CASSQRELDYEQYV. The CDR3 coding sequence is TGCGCCAGCAGCCAAAGGGAACTGGACTACGAGCAGTACGTC.

V is TRBV29-1 and J is TRBJ1-1, with D unresolved. This CDR3 spans 11 amino acids. Germline CDR1 SQVTM, CDR2 ANQGSEA. CDR3 protein: CIVLKYTEAFF. The CDR3 bases are TGCATCGTCCTGAAATACACTGAAGCTTTCTTT.

A few counts support this clone. The V gene is TRBV9, the J gene TRBJ1-2; maybe TRBD1 (5 bases). Between the trimmed V and J ends, which lost 4 bases and 7 bases, there was a span of 14 bases. The CDR3 spans 13 residues. Germline lookup yields CDR1 SGDLS and CDR2 YYNGEE. CDR3 loop: CASSSSHRFGYTF. The CDR3 DNA reads as TGTGCCAGCAGCTCATCTCACAGGTTTGGCTACACCTTC.

The table lists this clone with a few counts. The rearrangement uses TRBV29-1 and TRBJ1-2; D is ambiguous. Per the germline V gene, CDR1 is SQVTM and CDR2 is ANQGSEA. V was pared by 6 bases and J by 0 bases, with 17 bases between. The CDR3 contains 15 residues. The CDR3 DNA follows: TGCAGCGTAAAAGTATCTACAGCATCTAACTATGGCTACACCTTC. The encoded protein is CSVKVSTASNYGYTF.

The rearrangement links TRBV7-9 to TRBJ1-1; possible D gene TRBD1, 5 bases. Germline values: CDR1 SEHNR, CDR2 FQNEAQ (reference sequence). The CDR3 totals 12 residues. V was pared by 7 bases and J by 5 bases, with 11 bases between. The CDR3 DNA reads TGTGCCAGCATCCTAGGGGATACTGAAGCTTTCTTT. This gives the protein CASILGDTEAFF.

This clone came up a few times. CDR3 bases: TGCGCCAGCAGCATCGACTACCTTAATCAGCCCCAGCATTTT. Translated: CASSIDYLNQPQHF. The V call is TRBV5-1, the J call TRBJ1-5; D ambiguous. Germline-derived CDR1 and CDR2 are SGHRS and YFSETQ. Trimming cost V 4 bases and J 4 bases, with 12 bases left between them. The CDR3 runs to 14 residues.

The chain recombines TRBV9 with TRBJ1-1, with D tentatively TRBD1 (6 bases). The CDR3 covers 16 residues. V lost 0 bases and J lost 8, with 20 bases in between. Germline V CDR1 and CDR2: SGDLS, YYNGEE. The CDR3 loop reads CASSVADSRDILEAFF. In DNA, the CDR3 is TGTGCCAGCAGCGTAGCTGACTCTCGGGACATTCTAGAAGCTTTCTTT.

In its sample, this clone was seen a few times. The chain is built from TRBV28 and TRBJ1-5; D is uncertain. This CDR3 comprises 14 residues. V dropped 3 bases and J dropped 9 bases, with 15 bases sitting between them. In germline, CDR1 is MDHEN, CDR2 SYDVKM. CDR3: CASSFSRVLGPQHF. Written as DNA, the CDR3 is TGTGCCAGCAGTTTTTCTCGGGTTTTGGGGCCCCAGCATTTT.

This clone was recorded a few times. The V call is TRBV11-2, the J call TRBJ2-7; D gene unclear. Trimming cost V 5 bases and J 4 bases, with 3 bases left between them. This CDR3 is 10 amino acids long. Per the germline V gene, CDR1 is SGHAT and CDR2 is FQNNGV. The CDR3 DNA follows: TGTGCCAGCAGCCAGTACGAGCAGTACTTC. Its translation: CASSQYEQYF.

This clone was picked up a small number of times. The V call is TRBV2, the J call TRBJ2-3, with 9 nucleotides matching TRBD2. The CDR3 covers 13 residues. CDR1 SNHLY and CDR2 FYNNEI come from the germline V gene. The CDR3 nucleotides read TGTGCATCGCGGACTAGCGTGGCGGATACGCAGTATTTT. Its translation is CASRTSVADTQYF.

This clone has only a few counts. Other nucleotide sequences in the sample specify the same CDR3. The chain has TRBV4-3 and TRBJ2-3, with TRBD1 identical over 8 bases. V dropped 0 bases and J dropped 0; count of bases not matched to a gene: 2. The CDR3 is 16 residues long. Germline V lookup: CDR1 LGHNA, CDR2 YSLEER. Here the CDR3 reads CASSQDRGRSTDTQYF. The CDR3, as DNA: TGCGCCAGCAGCCAAGACAGGGGGCGAAGCACAGATACGCAGTATTTT.

This sequence joins TRBV15 and TRBJ1-2; D might be TRBD1 (6 bases). The V end was cut by 1 base, the J end by 6 bases, with 12 bases between. The germline gives CDR1 LNHNV, CDR2 YYDKDF (reference sequence). CDR3 length: 14 amino acids. CDR3 in DNA: TGTGCCACCAGCAGAGTCTACAGGGCAGATGGCTACACCTTC. Translated: CATSRVYRADGYTF.

The chain couples TRBV28 to TRBJ2-6; D gene uncertain. Trimming pared 1 base from V and 1 base from J, leaving 5 bases between. The CDR3 has 15 residues. The germline gives CDR1 MDHEN, CDR2 SYDVKM. The CDR3 protein is CASSLSRSGANVLTF. For the CDR3, the DNA is TGTGCCAGCAGTTTATCCAGATCTGGGGCCAACGTCCTGACTTTC.

The chain couples TRBV28 to TRBJ2-3, with a weak D call TRBD1 (5 bases). V was trimmed by 3 bases and J by 4 bases, leaving 14 bases between them. Germline V CDR1 and CDR2: MDHEN, SYDVKM. This CDR3 comprises 15 residues. The chain's CDR3 is CASSFQGLSPDTQYF. The CDR3 bases are TGTGCCAGCAGTTTTCAGGGTTTAAGCCCAGATACGCAGTATTTT.

A few counts support this clone. This chain links TRBV4-2 with TRBJ2-1, with 10 bases aligning to TRBD1. This CDR3 comprises 17 residues. CDR1 LGHNA and CDR2 YNFKEQ come from the germline V gene. V shed 0 bases, J shed 6 bases, and the junction held 8 bases outside the gene matches. CDR3 nucleotides: TGTGCCAGCAGCCAAGATCGGCGGGGACAGGGGTTCAATGAGCAGTTCTTC. Amino acids: CASSQDRRGQGFNEQFF.

This clone showed up just a few times. V usage is TRBV28 and J usage is TRBJ1-2; tentatively, D is TRBD1 (6 bases). V lost 3 bases, J lost 5 bases, and 13 bases lay in between. This CDR3 has 14 amino acids. Germline-derived CDR1 and CDR2 are MDHEN and SYDVKM. The chain's CDR3 is CASSLSGARYGYTF. As DNA, the CDR3 is TGTGCCAGCAGTTTGTCGGGGGCTAGATATGGCTACACCTTC.

This clone was seen only a few times. J is TRBJ1-4 and V is TRBV30; TRBD1 aligns across 10 bases. The junction had 6 bases not matched to a gene; V was cut back by 0 bases and J by 5 bases. The CDR3 runs 16 residues. In germline, CDR1 is GTSNPN, CDR2 SVGIG (reference sequence). CDR3 protein: CAWSVSRTGGNEKLFF. In DNA form, the CDR3 reads TGTGCCTGGAGTGTATCCAGGACAGGGGGAAATGAAAAACTGTTTTTT.

The chain uses TRBV5-1 and TRBJ2-1, with TRBD1 identical over 10 bases. Germline CDR1 is SGHRS and CDR2 is YFSETQ. Trimming at V came to 6 bases and at J to 7 bases, leaving 7 bases not matched to a gene. The CDR3 is made up of 14 amino acids. CDR3 in amino acids: CASTGQGVVNEQFF. The CDR3 DNA is TGCGCCAGCACCGGACAGGGGGTAGTAAATGAGCAGTTCTTC.

V and J are TRBV7-9 and TRBJ2-6; D ambiguous. V lost 2 bases and J 4 bases, leaving 9 bases between the germline ends. CDR1 and CDR2 (germline): SEHNR, FQNEAQ (reference sequence). The CDR3 covers 15 residues. The CDR3 reads CASSLPGSGANVLTF. The DNA for the CDR3 is TGTGCCAGCAGCTTACCCGGTTCCGGGGCCAACGTCCTGACTTTC. Looking up the rest from reference TRBV7-9 and TRBJ2-6 gives the full variable domain: DTGVSQNPRHKITKRGQNVTFRCDPISEHNRLYWYRQTLGQGPEFLTYFQNEAQLEKSRLLSDRFSAERPKGSFSTLEIQRTEQGDSAMYLCASSLPGSGANVLTFGAGSRLTVL.